The rows below give T cell receptor beta chains drawn from one sample of a study of T cell repertoires in cytomegalovirus infection. TCRdb processed the reads anew with MiXCR; each CDR3 protein has one entry. The profile covers some 70,000 distinct CDR3 sequences, with approximately 22% appearing a single time and roughly three quarters taken by the ten largest. These receptors have no identified antigens. The specimen sequenced was PBMCs, sequenced either directly or after in vitro stimulation (not recorded which). The receptors shown here come from a human donor in good health (CMV status not recorded). Some clones in this sample may be carry-over from other donors' samples. CDR3s include the opening cysteine and the closing phenylalanine or tryptophan. Fields, in order: V gene, D gene, J gene, clone size, CDR3 DNA, CDR3 protein. D genes are given only for firm matches. Some rows mark clone size as missing; the rest say once, few, many or name a class of expanded clone.

v_gene: TRBV12-3/TRBV12-4; d_gene: TRBD1; j_gene: TRBJ2-1; abundance: few; CDR3nt: TGTGCCAGCAGCACGGGACAGTTCAATGAGCAGTTCTTC; CDR3aa: CASSTGQFNEQFF
v_gene: TRBV6-2/TRBV6-3; d_gene: TRBD1; j_gene: TRBJ2-1; abundance: NA; CDR3nt: TGTGCCAGCAGTGAAGGGACAGGGACTAATGAGCAGTTCTTC; CDR3aa: CASSEGTGTNEQFF
v_gene: TRBV19; d_gene: TRBD1; j_gene: TRBJ1-2; abundance: few; CDR3nt: TGTGCCAGTAGTATAGACCCCCCGACAGGGAGCGATGGCTACACCTTC; CDR3aa: CASSIDPPTGSDGYTF
v_gene: TRBV5-1; d_gene: NA; j_gene: TRBJ1-5; abundance: few; CDR3nt: TGCGCCAGCAGCTTGGCCGGAGATAGCAATCAGCCCCAGCATTTT; CDR3aa: CASSLAGDSNQPQHF
v_gene: TRBV9; d_gene: NA; j_gene: TRBJ2-1; abundance: many; CDR3nt: TGTGCCAGCAGCGTAGTTTGGGGGGTGGAGCAGTTCTTC; CDR3aa: CASSVVWGVEQFF
v_gene: TRBV10-3; d_gene: TRBD1; j_gene: TRBJ1-4; abundance: NA; CDR3nt: TGTGCCATCAGTGAGGGACAGGCGGCTAATGAAAAACTGTTTTTT; CDR3aa: CAISEGQAANEKLFF
v_gene: TRBV9; d_gene: NA; j_gene: TRBJ2-1; abundance: NA; CDR3nt: TGTGCCAGCAGCGACCCCAACAATGAGCAGTTCTTC; CDR3aa: CASSDPNNEQFF
v_gene: TRBV12-3/TRBV12-4; d_gene: TRBD1; j_gene: TRBJ2-2; abundance: NA; CDR3nt: TGTGCCAGCAGCCATTCGGACAGGCCGAACACCGGGGAGCTGTTTTTT; CDR3aa: CASSHSDRPNTGELFF
v_gene: TRBV7-2; d_gene: NA; j_gene: TRBJ2-5; abundance: many; CDR3nt: TGTGCCAGCAGCCCTCCCCGGACAGTACAAGAGACCCAGTACTTC; CDR3aa: CASSPPRTVQETQYF
v_gene: TRBV6-2/TRBV6-3; d_gene: NA; j_gene: TRBJ1-1; abundance: NA; CDR3nt: TGTGCCAGCAGTTACCCGGGACGGGGGAACACTGAAGCTTTCTTT; CDR3aa: CASSYPGRGNTEAFF
v_gene: TRBV6-5; d_gene: TRBD1; j_gene: TRBJ1-2; abundance: few; CDR3nt: TGTGCCAGCAGTTACACCGGGACAGGGTTCCTTGGTGGCTACACCTTC; CDR3aa: CASSYTGTGFLGGYTF
v_gene: TRBV11-2; d_gene: NA; j_gene: TRBJ2-2; abundance: few; CDR3nt: TGTGCCAGCAGCTTTGGACTGGTGAACACCGGGGAGCTGTTTTTT; CDR3aa: CASSFGLVNTGELFF
v_gene: TRBV28; d_gene: NA; j_gene: TRBJ2-1; abundance: few; CDR3nt: TGTGCCAGCGGGTCCCCCAGCCCAACTAGTGCCCCCTACAATGAGCAGTTCTTC; CDR3aa: CASGSPSPTSAPYNEQFF